The 10 T cell receptor beta chains reported below all come from one sample, sequenced in a study of OX40 agonist ivuxolimab in advanced cancers. Data came from immunoSEQ multiplex PCR; TCRdb stores just in-frame clones and leaves some out. The sample gives about 62,000 clones, 70% to 90% of which show up once; about 5.5% is in the top ten. The source was CD4+ or CD8+ T cells sorted from blood, collected in a trial of the OX40 agonist ivuxolimab. The receptors were gathered from an adult with an advanced solid tumor such as melanoma, head and neck, liver or kidney cancer.

The gene calls are TRBV6-1 and TRBJ1-1; D call uncertain. CDR1 MNHNS and CDR2 SASEGT come from the germline V gene. V was cut by 6 bases and J by 1 base, with 12 bases left in between. The CDR3 contains 14 residues. The CDR3 coding sequence is TGTGCCAGCAGCCCCGGGTCCGGGAACACTGAAGCTTTCTTT. This codes for CASSPGSGNTEAFF.

In its sample, this clone was seen a few times. For the CDR3, the DNA is TGTGCCATCAGTGAGAACGCTGGCTTCTCTGGAAACACCATATATTTT. It specifies CAISENAGFSGNTIYF. The chain combines TRBV10-3 with TRBJ1-3; D remains ambiguous. V was pared by 2 bases and J by 0 bases, with 11 bases between. Per germline, CDR1 ENHRY and CDR2 SYGVKD. The CDR3 spans 16 residues.

This chain links TRBV10-1 with TRBJ1-2; D gene ambiguous. The CDR3 consists of 12 residues. With 3 bases removed from V and 8 bases from J, the gap between germline ends came to 10 bases. Germline CDR1 is WNHNN and CDR2 is SYGVQD (reference sequence). The CDR3 loop reads CASSENGGGYTF. The CDR3 DNA sequence: TGCGCCAGCAGTGAAAATGGAGGCGGCTACACCTTC.

The chain is built from TRBV18 and TRBJ2-2; TRBD2 matches 7 bases. This CDR3 comprises 15 residues. V lost 6 bases and J lost 0; bases outside the gene matches: 4. Germline loops: CDR1 KGHSH, CDR2 LQKENI. The CDR3 spells CASSPSGANTGELFF. CDR3 coding DNA: TGTGCCAGCTCCCCTAGCGGAGCGAACACCGGGGAGCTGTTTTTT.

V and J are TRBV5-1 and TRBJ2-7; the match to TRBD1 covers 8 bases. This CDR3 contains 14 residues. With V trimmed by 2 bases and J by 2 bases, 3 bases remained unmatched. Germline V lookup: CDR1 SGHRS, CDR2 YFSETQ. This CDR3 reads CASSFQGAAYEQYF. CDR3 DNA: TGCGCCAGCAGCTTTCAGGGGGCTGCCTACGAGCAGTACTTC. Full variable domain (rest looked up from reference TRBV5-1 and TRBJ2-7): KAGVTQTPRYLIKTRGQQVTLSCSPISGHRSVSWYQQTPGQGLQFLFEYFSETQRNKGNFPGRFSGRQFSNSRSEMNVSTLELGDSALYLCASSFQGAAYEQYFGPGTRLTVT.

This chain connects TRBV12-5 to TRBJ1-6; no clear D gene. The CDR3 runs to 16 residues. Per germline, CDR1 LGHNT and CDR2 FRNRAP. V lost 2 bases and J lost 10, with 18 bases in between. The CDR3 DNA sequence: TGTGCTAGTGGTTTGAGCCTCCCAGGCCGCCAATCACCCCTCCACTTT. Amino acid sequence: CASGLSLPGRQSPLHF.

The genes are TRBV6-4 and TRBJ1-2; 11 bases map to TRBD1. Germline lookup yields CDR1 MRHNA and CDR2 SNTAGT. V was clipped by 6 bases and J by 4 bases; unmatched bases: 7. The CDR3 consists of 15 residues. CDR3 sequence (DNA): TGTGCCAGCAGCCGGACAGGGGGCGATGGCTATGGCTACACCTTC. Translated: CASSRTGGDGYGYTF.

The gene calls are TRBV10-3 and TRBJ1-1, with a weak D call TRBD1 (6 bases). The CDR3 runs 14 residues. From germline, CDR1 is ENHRY and CDR2 SYGVKD. V was cut by 5 bases and J by 2 bases, with 12 bases left in between. The CDR3 is CAISKGGENTEAFF. The DNA of the CDR3 is TGTGCCATCAGTAAAGGGGGGGAAAACACTGAAGCTTTCTTT.

The gene calls are TRBV7-9 and TRBJ1-1; possibly TRBD1 for D (5 bases). Germline V gene lookup returns CDR1 SEHNR and CDR2 FQNEAQ (reference sequence). V was trimmed by 1 base and J by 1 base, leaving 7 bases between them. The CDR3 extends over 14 amino acids. The CDR3: CASSLDGQNTEAFF. CDR3 nucleotide sequence: TGTGCCAGCAGCTTAGACGGACAGAACACTGAAGCTTTCTTT.

The chain has TRBV11-2 and TRBJ2-3, with 9 bases lining up with TRBD1. The CDR3 covers 14 residues. J was trimmed by 1 base and V by 7 bases; bases with no gene match: 3. The germline gives CDR1 SGHAT, CDR2 FQNNGV. Here the CDR3 reads CASTWDRGTDTQYF. The CDR3 DNA reads TGTGCCAGCACCTGGGACAGGGGCACAGATACGCAGTATTTT.